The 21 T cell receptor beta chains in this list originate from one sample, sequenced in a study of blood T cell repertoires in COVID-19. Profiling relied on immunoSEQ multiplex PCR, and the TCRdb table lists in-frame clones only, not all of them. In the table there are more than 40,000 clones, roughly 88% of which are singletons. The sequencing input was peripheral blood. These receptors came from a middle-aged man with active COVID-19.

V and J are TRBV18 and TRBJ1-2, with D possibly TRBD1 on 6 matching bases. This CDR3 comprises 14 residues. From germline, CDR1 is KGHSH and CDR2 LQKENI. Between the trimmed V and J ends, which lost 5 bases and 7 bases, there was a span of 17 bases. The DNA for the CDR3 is TGTGCCAGCTCAACGTATACAGGGTCTGCTGGCTACACCTTC. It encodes CASSTYTGSAGYTF.

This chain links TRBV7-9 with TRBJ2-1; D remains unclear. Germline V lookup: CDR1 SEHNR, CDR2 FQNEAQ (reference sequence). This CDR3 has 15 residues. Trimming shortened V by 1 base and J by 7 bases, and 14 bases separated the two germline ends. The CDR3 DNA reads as TGTGCCAGCAGCTTAGGAGCGCCCCCTTGGAATGAGCAGTTCTTC. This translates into CASSLGAPPWNEQFF.

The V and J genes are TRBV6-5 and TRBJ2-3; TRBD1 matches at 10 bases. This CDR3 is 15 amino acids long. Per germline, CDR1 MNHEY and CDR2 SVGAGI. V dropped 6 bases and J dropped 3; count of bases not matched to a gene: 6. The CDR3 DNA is TGTGCCAGCAGGAGGGACAGGGGTTATACAGATACGCAGTATTTT. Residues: CASRRDRGYTDTQYF.

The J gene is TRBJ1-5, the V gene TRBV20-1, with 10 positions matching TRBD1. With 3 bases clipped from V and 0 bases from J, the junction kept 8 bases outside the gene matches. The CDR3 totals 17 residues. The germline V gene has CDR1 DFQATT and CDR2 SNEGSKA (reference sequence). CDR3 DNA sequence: TGCAGTGCTAGTCGACAGGGGGCGAAAGTTAGCAATCAGCCCCAGCATTTT. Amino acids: CSASRQGAKVSNQPQHF.

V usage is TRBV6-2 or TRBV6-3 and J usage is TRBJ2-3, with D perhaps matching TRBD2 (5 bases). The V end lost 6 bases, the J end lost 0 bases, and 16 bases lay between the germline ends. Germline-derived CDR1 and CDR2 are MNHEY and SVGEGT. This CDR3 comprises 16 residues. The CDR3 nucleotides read TGTGCCAGCAGCGCTCGAGGGCGGGCCAGCACAGATACGCAGTATTTT. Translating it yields CASSARGRASTDTQYF.

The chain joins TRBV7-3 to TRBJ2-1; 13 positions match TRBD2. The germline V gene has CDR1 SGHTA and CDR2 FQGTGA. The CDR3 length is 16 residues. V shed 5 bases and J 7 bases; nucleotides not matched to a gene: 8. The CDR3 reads CASSPTGLAGLNEQFF. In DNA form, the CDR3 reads TGTGCCAGCAGCCCGACGGGACTAGCGGGGCTAAATGAGCAGTTCTTC.

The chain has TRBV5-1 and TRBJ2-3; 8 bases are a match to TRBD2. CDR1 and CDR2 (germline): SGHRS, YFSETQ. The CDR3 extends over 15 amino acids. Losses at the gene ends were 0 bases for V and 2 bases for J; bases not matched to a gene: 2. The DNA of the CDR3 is TGCGCCAGCAGCTTGGTAGCGGGGTACACAGATACGCAGTATTTT. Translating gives CASSLVAGYTDTQYF.

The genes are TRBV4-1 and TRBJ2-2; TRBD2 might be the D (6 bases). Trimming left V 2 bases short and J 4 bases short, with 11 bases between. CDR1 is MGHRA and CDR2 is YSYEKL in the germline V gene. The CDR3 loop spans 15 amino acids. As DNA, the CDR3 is TGCGCCAGCAGCCAATTTAGCGGACCCACCGGGGAGCTGTTTTTT. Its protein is CASSQFSGPTGELFF.

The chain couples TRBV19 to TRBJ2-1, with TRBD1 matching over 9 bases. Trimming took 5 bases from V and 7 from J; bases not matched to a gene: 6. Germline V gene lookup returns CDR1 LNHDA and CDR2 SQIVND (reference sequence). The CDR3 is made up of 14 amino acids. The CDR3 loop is CASSFGTGRNEQFF. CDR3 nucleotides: TGTGCCAGTAGTTTCGGGACAGGGAGGAATGAGCAGTTCTTC.

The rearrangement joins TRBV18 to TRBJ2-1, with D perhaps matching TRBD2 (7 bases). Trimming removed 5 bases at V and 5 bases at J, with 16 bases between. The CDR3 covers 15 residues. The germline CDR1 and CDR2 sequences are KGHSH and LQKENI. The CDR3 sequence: CASSIWGGQDNEQFF. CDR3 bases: TGTGCCAGCTCAATCTGGGGGGGGCAGGACAATGAGCAGTTCTTC.

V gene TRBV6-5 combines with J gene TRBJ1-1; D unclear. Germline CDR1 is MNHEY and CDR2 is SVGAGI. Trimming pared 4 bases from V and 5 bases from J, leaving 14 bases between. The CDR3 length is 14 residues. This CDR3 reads CASSFMGGGTEAFF. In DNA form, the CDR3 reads TGTGCCAGCAGTTTCATGGGAGGTGGTACTGAAGCTTTCTTT.

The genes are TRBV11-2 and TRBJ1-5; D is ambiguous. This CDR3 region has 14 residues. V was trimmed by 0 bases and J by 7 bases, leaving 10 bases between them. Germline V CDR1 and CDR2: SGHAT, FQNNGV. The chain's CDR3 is CASSLDDGLQPQHF. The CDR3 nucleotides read TGTGCCAGCAGCTTAGACGACGGGTTGCAGCCCCAGCATTTT.

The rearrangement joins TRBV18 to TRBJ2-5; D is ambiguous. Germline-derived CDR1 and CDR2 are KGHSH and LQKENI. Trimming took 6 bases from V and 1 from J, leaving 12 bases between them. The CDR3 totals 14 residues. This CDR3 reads CASSHIAAQETQYF. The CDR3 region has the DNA TGTGCCAGCTCTCACATCGCGGCCCAAGAGACCCAGTACTTC.

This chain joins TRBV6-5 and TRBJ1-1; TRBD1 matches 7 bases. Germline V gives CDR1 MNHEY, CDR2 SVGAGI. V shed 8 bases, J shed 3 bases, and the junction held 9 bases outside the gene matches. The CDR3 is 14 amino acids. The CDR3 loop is CASGTEGWDTEAFF. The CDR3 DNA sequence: TGTGCCAGCGGGACAGAGGGGTGGGACACTGAAGCTTTCTTT.

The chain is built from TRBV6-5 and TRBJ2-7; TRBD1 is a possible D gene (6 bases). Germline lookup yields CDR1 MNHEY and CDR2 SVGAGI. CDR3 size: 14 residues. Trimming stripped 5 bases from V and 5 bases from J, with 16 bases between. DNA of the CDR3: TGTGCCAGCAGTCACCGGGACACCTACGACGAGCAGTACTTC. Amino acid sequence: CASSHRDTYDEQYF.

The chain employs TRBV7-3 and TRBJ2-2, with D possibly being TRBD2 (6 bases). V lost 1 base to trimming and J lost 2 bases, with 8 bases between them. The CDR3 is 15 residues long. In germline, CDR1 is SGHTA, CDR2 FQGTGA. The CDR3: CASSLKTSNTGELFF. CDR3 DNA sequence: TGTGCCAGCAGCTTAAAAACTAGCAACACCGGGGAGCTGTTTTTT.

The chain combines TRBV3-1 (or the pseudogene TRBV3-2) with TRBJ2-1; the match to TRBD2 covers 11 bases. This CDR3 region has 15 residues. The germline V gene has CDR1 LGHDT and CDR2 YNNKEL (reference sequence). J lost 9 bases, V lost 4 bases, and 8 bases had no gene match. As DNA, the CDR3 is TGTGCCAGCAGCCTCAGACTAGCGGGGACGGGTGAGCAGTTCTTC. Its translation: CASSLRLAGTGEQFF.

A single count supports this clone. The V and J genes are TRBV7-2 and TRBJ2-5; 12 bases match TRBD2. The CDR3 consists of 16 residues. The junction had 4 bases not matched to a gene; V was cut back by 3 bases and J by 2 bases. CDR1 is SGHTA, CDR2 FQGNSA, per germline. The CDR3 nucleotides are TGTGCCAGCAGCTTCCCTAGCGGGAGGGGGCAAGAGACCCAGTACTTC. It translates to CASSFPSGRGQETQYF.

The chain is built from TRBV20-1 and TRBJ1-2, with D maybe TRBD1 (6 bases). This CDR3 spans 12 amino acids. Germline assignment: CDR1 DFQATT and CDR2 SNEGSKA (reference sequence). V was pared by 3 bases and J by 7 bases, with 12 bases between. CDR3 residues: CSASKGGVGYTF. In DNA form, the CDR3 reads TGCAGTGCTAGTAAGGGGGGGGTTGGCTACACCTTC.

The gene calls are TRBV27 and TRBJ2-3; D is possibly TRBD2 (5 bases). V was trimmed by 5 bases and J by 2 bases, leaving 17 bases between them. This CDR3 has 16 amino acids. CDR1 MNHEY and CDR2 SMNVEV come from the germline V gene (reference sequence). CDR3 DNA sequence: TGTGCCAGCAGTCGGCCACGGCGGACTTCCACAGATACGCAGTATTTT. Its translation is CASSRPRRTSTDTQYF.

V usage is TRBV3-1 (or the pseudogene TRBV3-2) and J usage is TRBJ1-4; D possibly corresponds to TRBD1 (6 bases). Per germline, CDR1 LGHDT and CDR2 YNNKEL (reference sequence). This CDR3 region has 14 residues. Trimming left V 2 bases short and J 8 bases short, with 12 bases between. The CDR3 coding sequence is TGTGCCAGCAGCCAAAAACAGGGTGGGGAAAAACTGTTTTTT. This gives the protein CASSQKQGGEKLFF.